The text below deals with one T cell receptor (beta chain). The sample holds one count of this clone. This clone's antigen is unknown. One end of the junction fails to match germline, which may point to a read error. The CDR3 runs 14 amino acids, cysteine and phenylalanine included. The sequence is cut down to CDR3 DNA, 42 bases in frame from base 1. CDR1 and CDR2 were assigned from the germline V gene as KGHSH and LQKENI. The donors belonged to the validation cohort of over a hundred subjects, which was separate from the 666-subject first cohort. This sample stems from a study of cytomegalovirus exposure and HLA in healthy donors (dated by TCRdb to 2016 to 2017). The study in broad terms: The 666 repertoires of the first cohort and the 120 validation repertoires were produced on the same platform, according to a later analysis. The study was designed to test whether signatures of past pathogen exposure could be identified by cataloging public T cell receptors. A separate validation cohort of roughly 110 different subjects was used in addition to the approximately 670-subject first cohort. The study combined high-throughput TCR immunosequencing, statistical association of individual TCRs with disease status, and machine learning to predict cytomegalovirus infection status. Study-wide findings and limitations: It was suggested by the authors that the approach could potentially be generalized to other disease states and immunological phenotypes. A total of about 150 TCR beta chains were listed by the study as associated with cytomegalovirus. In vitro tests confirmed that a few of the cytomegalovirus-associated TCR beta chains recognize cytomegalovirus antigens. The classifier was reported to diagnose cytomegalovirus status with high specificity and sensitivity in both the original cohort and the validation cohort. Of the cluster scores, roughly 95% were above 0 in a later analysis, which found that TCRs clustered in the first cohort also tended to co-occur in the 130 or so validation repertoires. Most TCR sequences were seen in very few donors, while some public TCRs were found in many individuals. The validation cohort had no HLA typing available for a later analysis, so co-occurrence within that cohort was assessed over all 130 or so repertoires.

Library preparation employed the immunoSEQ multiplex PCR assay. The paper's processing steps were these. A statistical classification framework was built for diagnosing cytomegalovirus status from the catalog of TCR beta chain sequences. TCRdb took over this immuneACCESS table, retaining in-frame rearrangements with V and J assigned. Such tables are incomplete; in checked studies, under half of the missing clones stem from an unresolved V gene, and the remainder is unexplained. D and trimming come from the DNA, and the V and J calls and clone size come from that table. This sample holds roughly 120,000 clones; over 75% were observed only once. The ten biggest clones cover roughly 1.4% of the sample.

The sample consisted of PBMCs. The chain was built from TRBV18 and TRBJ1-3; the D segment cannot be called with confidence. This TCR derives from a woman in her 30s in good health and CMV-seropositive. The DNA reads as follows: TGTGCCAGCACACCCTTTCCCTCTGGAAACACCATATATTTT. Its amino acids are CASTPFPSGNTIYF.